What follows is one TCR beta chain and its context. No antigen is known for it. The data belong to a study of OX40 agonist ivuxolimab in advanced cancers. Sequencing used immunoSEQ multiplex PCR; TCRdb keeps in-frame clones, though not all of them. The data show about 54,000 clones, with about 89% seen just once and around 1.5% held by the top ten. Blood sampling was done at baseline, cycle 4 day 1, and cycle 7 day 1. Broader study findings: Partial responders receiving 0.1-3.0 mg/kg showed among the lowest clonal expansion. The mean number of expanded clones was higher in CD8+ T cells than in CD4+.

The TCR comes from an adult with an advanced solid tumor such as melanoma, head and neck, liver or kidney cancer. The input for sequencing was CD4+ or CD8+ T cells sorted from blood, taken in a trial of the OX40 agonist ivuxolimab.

CDR3 protein: CASSLESGRTYEQYF. CDR3 nucleotide sequence: TGTGCCAGCAGCTTGGAATCGGGAAGGACCTACGAGCAGTACTTC. This chain uses TRBV5-4 with TRBJ2-7; possible D gene TRBD2, 5 bases. The CDR3 totals 15 residues. Germline CDR1 and CDR2: SGHNT and YYREEE (reference sequence). V dropped 0 bases and J dropped 2 bases, with 12 bases sitting between them.